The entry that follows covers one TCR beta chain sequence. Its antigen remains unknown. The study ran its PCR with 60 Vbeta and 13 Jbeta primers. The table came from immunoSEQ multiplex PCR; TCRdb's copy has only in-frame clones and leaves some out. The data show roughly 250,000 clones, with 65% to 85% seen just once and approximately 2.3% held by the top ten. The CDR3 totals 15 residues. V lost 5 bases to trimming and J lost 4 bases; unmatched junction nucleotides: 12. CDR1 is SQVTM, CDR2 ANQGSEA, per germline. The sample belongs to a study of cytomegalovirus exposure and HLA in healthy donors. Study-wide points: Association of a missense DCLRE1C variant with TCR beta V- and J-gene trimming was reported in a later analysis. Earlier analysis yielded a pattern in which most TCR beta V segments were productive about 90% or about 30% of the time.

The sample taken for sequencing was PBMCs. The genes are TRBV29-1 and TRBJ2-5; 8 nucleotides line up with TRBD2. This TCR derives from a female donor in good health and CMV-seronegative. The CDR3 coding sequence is TGCAGCGTTCCACCCCCGGGGAGCGGGGGAGAGACCCAGTACTTC. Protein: CSVPPPGSGGETQYF.